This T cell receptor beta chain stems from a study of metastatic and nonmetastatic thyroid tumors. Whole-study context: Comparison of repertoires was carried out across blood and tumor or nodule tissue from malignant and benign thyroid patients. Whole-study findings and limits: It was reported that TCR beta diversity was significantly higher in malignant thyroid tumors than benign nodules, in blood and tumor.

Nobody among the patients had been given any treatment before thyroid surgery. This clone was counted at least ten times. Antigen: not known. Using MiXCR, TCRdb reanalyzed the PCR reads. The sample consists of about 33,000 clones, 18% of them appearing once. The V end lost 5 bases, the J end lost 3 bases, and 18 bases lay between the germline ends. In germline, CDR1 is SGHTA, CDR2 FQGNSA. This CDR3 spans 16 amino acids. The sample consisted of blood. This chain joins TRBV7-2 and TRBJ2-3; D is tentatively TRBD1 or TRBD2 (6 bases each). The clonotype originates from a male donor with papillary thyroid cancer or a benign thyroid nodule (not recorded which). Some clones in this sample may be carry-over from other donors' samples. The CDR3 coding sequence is TGTGCCAGCAGCCCGTTAGGGGGGCCAGGGACAGATACGCAGTATTTT. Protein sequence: CASSPLGGPGTDTQYF. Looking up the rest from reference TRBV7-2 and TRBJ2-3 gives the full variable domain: GAGVSQSPSNKVTEKGKDVELRCDPISGHTALYWYRQSLGQGLEFLIYFQGNSAPDKSGLPSDRFSAERTGGSVSTLTIQRTQQEDSAVYLCASSPLGGPGTDTQYFGPGTRLTVL.